Below, one T cell receptor beta chain is given with its context. What this receptor recognizes is not known. An end of the junction does not agree with germline; a read error may underlie this. The record originates from a study of beta chain features in type 1 diabetes (dated by TCRdb to the late 2010s). Context from the whole study: Mean age, gender distribution, total cell number and subset yield were not different between patients and healthy donors. A total of 85 million to 140 million sorted cells were examined across all samples, and the number of cells per subset was strongly correlated with RNA yield. Naive and central memory subsets were obtained from all 30 or so donors, but regulatory and stem cell-like memory subsets were isolated from only 8 patients and roughly eight healthy donors. In the study, recently diagnosed type 1 diabetes patients and matched healthy donors were compared on the TCRB repertoires of their sorted circulating CD4+ T cell subsets. Overall study outcomes, separate from this receptor: Only small numbers of individuals were included in the HLA sub-analyses, which left unresolved whether HLA type had any influence on TCRB rearrangement. Because cDNA rather than genomic DNA was sequenced, highly expressing activated cells could have been over-represented, although no difference in activation and CD3 levels was found between groups. In all four CD4+ subsets, TCRB CDR3 length was moderately but significantly shorter in type 1 diabetes patients. Patients with type 1 diabetes made fewer insertions and deleted more nucleotides at VDJ recombination sites, implying thymic rearrangement abnormalities. PCR might favor shorter templates, but patient and control samples were amplified and corrected together, so any skew would affect both groups equally. Naive, central memory and regulatory TCRB repertoires appeared to be more similar among patients than among healthy donors.

Sequences PRHDT (CDR1) and FYEKMQ (CDR2) are obtained from the germline V gene (reference sequence). Inclusive of the bounding cysteine and phenylalanine, the CDR3 is 15 residues long. The kept DNA is CDR3 alone, 45 bases in frame from the first base. All of the isolated RNA was reverse transcribed with the High Capacity cDNA Reverse Transcription Kit, so expressed TCRB transcripts were sequenced. Naive, central memory and regulatory T cell samples underwent deep immunoSEQ sequencing, averaging roughly 3.4 million total reads per sample. Sorted cells were lysed in RLT buffer, and RNA was extracted using DNase-treated RNeasy Micro or Mini kits according to cell number. Each cell subset was processed separately to prevent cross-contamination, with patient and healthy donor samples processed together. TCRB sequences were amplified from cDNA with the immunoSEQ multiplex PCR, producing 87-bp fragments spanning the CDR3 region. Amplicons were sequenced on the Illumina HiSeq platform. The published analysis was carried out like this. Synthetic template baselines were used to correct PCR bias computationally, reads within Hamming distance 2 were collapsed, and singletons that could not be merged were discarded. Reads were aligned to IMGT to assign V, D and J genes, CDR3 length, and insertions or deletions at six rearrangement sites. Within each subset, clonotype counts were normalized to sorted cell number, and only after that were true diversity and Gini coefficients computed with the tcR R package. Repertoire sharing was quantified using the overlap coefficient calculated on TCRB nucleotide sequences. The immuneACCESS repertoire file appears here via TCRdb, limited to in-frame rearrangements. These files lack a portion of the clones; in checked studies, under half of the deficit traces to unresolved V genes, and the cause of the others is not known. Clonal size and the V and J genes are those of that table, whereas D and trimming came from the DNA. Within this sample are 150,000 to 180,000 clones, with approximately 8.1% of them counted one time only. 0.5% to 0.65% of the sample belongs to the ten largest clones.

A single peripheral blood draw of around 100 mL on average was collected from each donor into heparinised tubes. Naive, central memory, regulatory and stem cell-like memory CD4+ T cells were sorted on a BD FACSAria II using a panel including CD45RO, CCR7, CD25, CD127, CD95 and CD27. Purity was above 98% for every sorted population. PBMCs were separated immediately by Lymphoprep density gradient centrifugation and were stained directly, without being cultured. Samples were stained and sorted in pairs, with one healthy donor and one patient per experiment, so that batch effects were minimized. The sequence was collected from a man aged 18 to 30 in good health. Recombination connected TRBV13 to TRBJ2-7; TRBD2 agrees with 11 junctional bases. The sample taken for sequencing was central memory CD4+ T cells from blood. The CDR3 region reads CASSLGASGRPGGSF. The base sequence is TGTGCCAGCAGCTTAGGTGCTAGCGGGAGGCCTGGCGGTAGCTTC.